Listed below are T cell receptor beta chains from one sample, sequenced in a study of early T cells in non-severe SARS-CoV-2 infection. TCRdb reprocessed the 5' RACE reads via MiXCR and lists one record per CDR3 protein. The data contain around 35,000 distinct CDR3 sequences, 5.9% of them singletons. The sequencing sample was made of whole blood. The receptors were gathered from an adult who was a healthcare worker with PCR-confirmed SARS-CoV-2 infection or an uninfected control (not recorded which). The CDR3 runs from the conserved cysteine through the conserved F or W. D genes are given only for firm matches. Size values are once, few and many counts, or a class for expanded clones, and some rows have none.

v_call	clone_size	j_call	d_call	cdr3_aa	cdr3_nt
TRBV6-1	many	TRBJ1-5	NA	CASMFSQPQHF	TGTGCCAGCATGTTCAGTCAGCCCCAGCATTTT
TRBV7-2	many	TRBJ2-2	NA	CASSLGQHTGELFF	TGTGCCAGCAGCTTAGGACAGCACACCGGGGAGCTGTTTTTT
TRBV7-3	many	TRBJ1-2	NA	CASSPLKDYGYTF	TGTGCCAGCAGCCCGCTGAAGGACTATGGCTACACCTTC
TRBV28	many	TRBJ2-1	TRBD1	CASSSPPRDRGLEQFF	TGTGCCAGCAGTTCTCCCCCCCGGGACAGGGGTCTTGAGCAGTTCTTC
TRBV20-1	medium-sized	TRBJ2-2	NA	CSARDPLTGELFF	TGCAGTGCTAGGGACCCTCTCACCGGGGAGCTGTTTTTT
TRBV28	many	TRBJ2-5	NA	CASSPPSDSALETQYF	TGTGCCAGCAGCCCCCCCTCGGACTCCGCTCTAGAGACCCAGTACTTC
TRBV12-3/TRBV12-4	many	TRBJ1-1	TRBD1	CASRGPRDRGRATEAFF	TGTGCCAGCCGCGGCCCCCGGGACAGGGGTCGAGCCACTGAAGCTTTCTTT
TRBV7-3	NA	TRBJ2-2	NA	CASSLGQSTGELFF	TGTGCCAGCAGCTTAGGACAGTCCACCGGGGAGCTGTTTTTT
TRBV28	many	TRBJ2-2	NA	CASSFTALGRELFF	TGTGCCAGCAGTTTCACAGCGTTGGGCCGGGAGCTGTTTTTT
TRBV6-2/TRBV6-3	NA	TRBJ2-1	TRBD2	CASSYPDRGASGSNHEQFF	TGTGCCAGCAGTTACCCCGACCGAGGAGCTAGCGGGAGTAACCATGAGCAGTTCTTC
TRBV11-2	many	TRBJ2-7	NA	CASSPLTASYSYEQYF	TGTGCCAGCAGCCCCCTGACAGCTTCCTACTCCTACGAGCAGTACTTC
TRBV7-3	few	TRBJ1-1	NA	CASSLTVNTEAFF	TGTGCCAGCAGCTTAACGGTGAACACTGAAGCTTTCTTT
TRBV20-1	many	TRBJ2-1	NA	CSARDPLGGEAYNEQFF	TGCAGTGCTAGAGATCCCCTCGGCGGGGAGGCCTACAATGAGCAGTTCTTC
TRBV5-1	many	TRBJ2-3	NA	CASSSVLDGTDTQYF	TGCGCCAGCAGCTCAGTCTTGGACGGCACAGATACGCAGTATTTT
TRBV6-2/TRBV6-3	many	TRBJ2-7	NA	CASSYGAVYEQYF	TGTGCCAGCAGTTACGGAGCGGTTTACGAGCAGTACTTC
TRBV29-1	many	TRBJ1-5	TRBD1	CSVGQGGAQPQHF	TGCAGCGTTGGACAGGGAGGCGCCCAGCCCCAGCATTTT
TRBV11-2	NA	TRBJ2-2	NA	CASSLTGELFF	TGTGCCAGCAGCCTTACCGGGGAGCTGTTTTTT
TRBV7-9	NA	TRBJ2-7	NA	CASSPPARVAEQYF	TGTGCCAGCAGCCCCCCGGCCAGGGTCGCCGAGCAGTACTTC
TRBV28	many	TRBJ2-7	NA	CASSLDNPSYEQYF	TGTGCCAGCAGTTTGGACAATCCCTCCTACGAGCAGTACTTC
TRBV12-3/TRBV12-4	many	TRBJ2-7	NA	CASSLAASGSYEQYF	TGTGCCAGCAGTTTAGCGGCTAGTGGGTCCTACGAGCAGTACTTC
TRBV12-3/TRBV12-4	many	TRBJ1-1	NA	CASARLGYTEAFF	TGTGCCAGTGCCCGGCTGGGCTACACTGAAGCTTTCTTT
TRBV7-8	NA	TRBJ2-1	NA	CASSLNSYNEQFF	TGTGCCAGCAGCTTAAACTCGTACAATGAGCAGTTCTTC
TRBV20-1	many	TRBJ2-3	TRBD2	CSARDPRESTDTQYF	TGCAGTGCTAGAGATCCGCGGGAGTCGACAGATACGCAGTATTTT
TRBV6-4	many	TRBJ2-3	TRBD1	CASSDGTGSTDTQYF	TGTGCCAGCAGTGACGGGACAGGGAGCACAGATACGCAGTATTTT
TRBV3-1	many	TRBJ2-3	NA	CASSLNRADTQYF	TGTGCCAGCAGTCTAAATCGGGCGGATACGCAGTATTTT
TRBV5-1	many	TRBJ2-1	NA	CASSLMPDPHNEQFF	TGCGCCAGCAGCTTGATGCCCGATCCCCACAATGAGCAGTTCTTC
TRBV4-2	many	TRBJ1-6	NA	CASSQDRDSSYNSPLHF	TGTGCCAGCAGCCAAGATCGGGACTCCTCCTATAATTCACCCCTCCACTTT
TRBV28	many	TRBJ1-6	NA	CASSSEGGKSSPLHF	TGTGCCAGCAGTAGCGAGGGTGGTAAGAGTTCACCCCTCCACTTT
TRBV11-2	NA	TRBJ1-2	NA	CASSLDSMGDGGYTF	TGTGCCAGCAGCTTAGATAGTATGGGGGATGGCGGCTACACCTTC
TRBV12-3/TRBV12-4	many	TRBJ2-1	NA	CASSFLPRFGTEEVYNEQFF	TGTGCCAGCAGTTTTCTGCCCCGATTTGGGACGGAAGAAGTCTACAATGAGCAGTTCTTC
TRBV11-3	many	TRBJ1-1	NA	CASSSQGSVAFF	TGTGCCAGCAGCTCTCAGGGGTCAGTAGCTTTCTTT
TRBV10-3	many	TRBJ2-7	NA	CAISAQGRSSYEQYF	TGTGCCATCAGTGCGCAGGGACGGTCTTCCTACGAGCAGTACTTC
TRBV28	many	TRBJ1-2	NA	CASSSDISLNYGYTF	TGTGCCAGCAGTAGCGACATATCGCTTAACTATGGCTACACCTTC
TRBV20-1	many	TRBJ2-3	NA	CSGGIADTQYF	TGCAGTGGGGGAATAGCAGATACGCAGTATTTT
TRBV2	few	TRBJ2-3	TRBD2	CASSIYGRAGTDTQYF	TGTGCCAGCAGTATTTACGGGAGGGCCGGCACAGATACGCAGTATTTT
TRBV18	many	TRBJ1-1	TRBD1	CASSPEQGKAEAFF	TGTGCCAGCTCACCGGAACAGGGGAAAGCTGAAGCTTTCTTT
TRBV29-1	many	TRBJ2-1	NA	CSATPPGIPPNEQFF	TGCAGCGCCACCCCACCGGGAATTCCTCCAAATGAGCAGTTCTTC